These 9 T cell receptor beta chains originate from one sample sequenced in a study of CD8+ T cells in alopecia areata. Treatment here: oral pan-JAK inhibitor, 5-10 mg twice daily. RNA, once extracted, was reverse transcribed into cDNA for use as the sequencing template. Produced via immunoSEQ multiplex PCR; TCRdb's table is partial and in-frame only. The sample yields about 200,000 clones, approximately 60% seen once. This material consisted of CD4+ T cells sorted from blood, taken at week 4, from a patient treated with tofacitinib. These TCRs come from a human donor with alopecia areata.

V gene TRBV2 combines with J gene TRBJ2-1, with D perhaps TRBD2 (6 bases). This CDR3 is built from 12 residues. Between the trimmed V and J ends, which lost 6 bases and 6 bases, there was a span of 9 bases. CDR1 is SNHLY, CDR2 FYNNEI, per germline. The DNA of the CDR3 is TGTGCCAGCAGGAGACTAGTCAATGAGCAGTTCTTC. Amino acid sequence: CASRRLVNEQFF.

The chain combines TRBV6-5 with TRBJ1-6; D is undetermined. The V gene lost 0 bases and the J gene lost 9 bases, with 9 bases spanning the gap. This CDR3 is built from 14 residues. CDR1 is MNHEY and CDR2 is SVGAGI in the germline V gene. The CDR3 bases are TGTGCCAGCAGTTACTCGAGTCCGCTTTCACCCCTCCACTTT. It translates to CASSYSSPLSPLHF.

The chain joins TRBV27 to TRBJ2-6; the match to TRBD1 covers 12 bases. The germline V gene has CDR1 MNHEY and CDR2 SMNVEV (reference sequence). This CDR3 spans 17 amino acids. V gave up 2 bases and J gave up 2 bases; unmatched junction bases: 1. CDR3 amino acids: CASSLGTGGTGANVLTF. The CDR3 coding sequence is TGTGCCAGCAGTTTAGGGACAGGGGGCACTGGGGCCAACGTCCTGACTTTC.

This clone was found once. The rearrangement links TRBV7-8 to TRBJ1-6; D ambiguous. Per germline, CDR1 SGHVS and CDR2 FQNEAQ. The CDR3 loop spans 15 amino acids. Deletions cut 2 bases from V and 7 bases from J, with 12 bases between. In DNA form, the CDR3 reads TGTGCCAGCAGCTTACATACACAAAGCAATTCACCCCTCCACTTT. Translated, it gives CASSLHTQSNSPLHF.

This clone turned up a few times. The CDR3, as DNA: TGTGCCAGCAGTTTCCCCTCTCTAGCCCGGAGCTACGAGCAGTACTTC. The encoded protein is CASSFPSLARSYEQYF. The chain carries TRBV28 and TRBJ2-7; maybe TRBD2 (5 bases). The ends were cut back, 3 bases at V and 3 bases at J, with 18 bases in the middle. CDR1 is MDHEN and CDR2 is SYDVKM in the germline V gene. The CDR3 consists of 16 residues.

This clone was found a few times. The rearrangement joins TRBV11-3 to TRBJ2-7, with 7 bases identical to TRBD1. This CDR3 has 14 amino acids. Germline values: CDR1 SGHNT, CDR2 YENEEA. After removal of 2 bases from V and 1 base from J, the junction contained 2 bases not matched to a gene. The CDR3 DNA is TGTGCCAGCAGCTTACACAGGGGTTCCTACGAGCAGTACTTC. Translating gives CASSLHRGSYEQYF. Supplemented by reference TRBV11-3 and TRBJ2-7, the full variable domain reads EAGVVQSPRYKIIEKKQPVAFWCNPISGHNTLYWYLQNLGQGPELLIRYENEEAVDDSQLPKDRFSAERLKGVDSTLKIQPAELGDSAVYLCASSLHRGSYEQYFGPGTRLTVT.

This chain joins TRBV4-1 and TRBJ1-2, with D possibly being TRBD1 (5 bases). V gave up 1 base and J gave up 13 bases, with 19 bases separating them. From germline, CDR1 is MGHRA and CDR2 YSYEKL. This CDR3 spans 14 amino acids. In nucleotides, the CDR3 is TGCGCCAGCAGCCAAGGGATGCGAGAACAGGTTGGCACCTTC. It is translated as CASSQGMREQVGTF.

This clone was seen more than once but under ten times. CDR3 protein: CASSQRSWQETQYF. CDR3 DNA: TGTGCCAGCAGCCAAAGGAGCTGGCAAGAGACCCAGTACTTC. The genes are TRBV4-2 and TRBJ2-5; D remains unclear. CDR3 length: 14 residues. Germline-derived CDR1 and CDR2 are LGHNA and YNFKEQ. V lost 2 bases and J 2 bases, leaving 9 bases between the germline ends.

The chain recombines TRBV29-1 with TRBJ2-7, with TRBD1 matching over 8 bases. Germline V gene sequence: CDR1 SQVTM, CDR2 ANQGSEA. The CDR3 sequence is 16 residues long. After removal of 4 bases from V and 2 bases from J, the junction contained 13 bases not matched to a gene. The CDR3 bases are TGCAGCGTTGGTCCGGAATCAGGGACAGGCACCTACGAGCAGTACTTC. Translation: CSVGPESGTGTYEQYF.